These T cell receptor beta chains were read from a single sample in a study of regulatory and conventional T cells in RAG deficiency. TCRdb's table, derived via immunoSEQ multiplex PCR, lists solely in-frame clones and lacks some. The data hold tens of thousands of clones, with 80% to 95% observed a single time. These data are also associated with another study on regulatory T cells.

Sequencing used Tregs sorted from blood. The source is a human donor in good health. CDR3s include the opening cysteine and the closing phenylalanine or tryptophan. The D gene is left open where the match is weak. Size is omitted from some rows. Given values are once, few, many or a class for expanded clones.

>-|TRBV2|TRBD2|TRBJ2-1
CASRKTSGGLYNEQFF
TGTGCCAGCAGGAAAACTAGCGGGGGGCTGTACAATGAGCAGTTCTTC
>-|TRBV12-5|-|TRBJ1-5
CASGSGQPQHF
TGTGCTAGTGGCAGTGGTCAGCCCCAGCATTTT
>-|TRBV19|-|TRBJ2-5
CASSSPTGGTQYF
TGTGCCAGTAGTTCCCCCACTGGAGGGACCCAGTACTTC
>-|TRBV7-2|TRBD1|TRBJ1-5
CASSLGTGIQPQHF
TGTGCCAGCAGCTTGGGGACAGGGATTCAGCCCCAGCATTTT
>-|TRBV6-5|-|TRBJ2-3
CASRPGRTSTDTQYF
TGTGCCAGCAGACCAGGGAGAACTAGCACAGATACGCAGTATTTT
>-|TRBV6-6|-|TRBJ2-1
CASRNPSRVVFF
TGTGCCAGCAGAAATCCCTCCAGGGTTGTGTTCTTC
>-|TRBV5-6|-|TRBJ2-7
CASSLGSLNAEQYF
TGTGCCAGCAGCTTGGGGAGCCTAAACGCCGAGCAGTACTTC
>-|TRBV5-1|-|TRBJ2-7
CASSSGAAISYEQYF
TGCGCCAGCAGCTCGGGAGCGGCCATTTCCTACGAGCAGTACTTC
>-|TRBV2|TRBD1|TRBJ2-2
CASRETGAGELFF
TGTGCCAGCAGAGAGACAGGGGCCGGGGAGCTGTTTTTT
>-|TRBV28|-|TRBJ2-3
CASRDQGSDTQYF
TGTGCCAGCAGGGATCAGGGGTCAGATACGCAGTATTTT
>-|TRBV6-5|-|TRBJ2-1
CASSYWRSPKPFF
TGTGCCAGCAGTTACTGGCGATCCCCCAAGCCGTTCTTC
>-|TRBV6-1|-|TRBJ1-1
CASSEAGVKNTEAFF
TGTGCCAGCAGTGAAGCTGGGGTTAAGAACACTGAAGCTTTCTTT
>-|TRBV9|-|TRBJ1-2
CASSVAPRGRDGYTF
TGTGCCAGCAGCGTAGCCCCGAGGGGCCGGGATGGCTACACCTTC
>-|TRBV21-1|-|TRBJ2-7
CASSKNEQYF
TGTGCCAGCAGCAAAAATGAGCAGTACTTC
>once|TRBV2|-|TRBJ1-2
CASSIPVSTAGYGYTF
TGTGCCAGCAGTATACCGGTTTCGACAGCCGGCTATGGCTACACCTTC
>once|TRBV7-9|TRBD1|TRBJ1-6
CATKTPGQNNSPLHF
TGTGCCACCAAGACACCGGGACAGAATAATTCACCCCTCCACTTT
>-|TRBV7-9|-|TRBJ1-5
CASSRSRDQPQHF
TGTGCCAGCAGCCGATCACGCGATCAGCCCCAGCATTTT
>-|TRBV5-1|TRBD1|TRBJ2-7
CASSQGQGKVVFNEQYF
TGCGCCAGCAGCCAGGGACAGGGGAAGGTAGTGTTCAACGAGCAGTACTTC
>-|TRBV25-1|-|TRBJ2-1
CASSEYGWGSYNEQFF
TGTGCCAGCAGTGAATATGGCTGGGGCTCCTACAATGAGCAGTTCTTC
>-|TRBV29-1|-|TRBJ1-6
CSVEVALNSPLHF
TGCAGCGTTGAAGTGGCCCTAAATTCACCCCTCCACTTT
>-|TRBV5-1|TRBD2|TRBJ2-5
CASSRGLAGARFRETQYF
TGCGCCAGCAGCCGGGGGCTAGCGGGGGCCCGGTTCCGGGAGACCCAGTACTTC
>-|TRBV28|TRBD2|TRBJ2-1
CASSWVSGGAGEQFF
TGTGCCAGCAGTTGGGTTAGCGGGGGGGCTGGGGAGCAGTTCTTC
>few|TRBV7-6|-|TRBJ2-1
CASSRGAQSSYNEQFF
TGTGCCAGCAGCCGTGGGGCCCAGAGCTCCTACAATGAGCAGTTCTTC
>-|TRBV5-1|TRBD1|TRBJ2-3
CASRRGRQGASTDTQYF
TGCGCCAGCAGGCGGGGTCGACAGGGGGCTAGCACAGATACGCAGTATTTT
>-|TRBV27|-|TRBJ2-1
CASRPTGVSYNEQFF
TGTGCCAGCAGGCCCACGGGTGTCAGCTACAATGAGCAGTTCTTC
>-|TRBV6-5|-|TRBJ1-5
CASSVWGHNQPQHF
TGTGCCAGCAGTGTGTGGGGGCACAATCAGCCCCAGCATTTT
>-|TRBV7-9|-|TRBJ1-1
CASSASKNTEAFF
TGTGCCAGCAGCGCCTCAAAGAACACTGAAGCTTTCTTT
>once|TRBV7-9|-|TRBJ2-2
CASSPGARDRWTGELFF
TGTGCCAGCAGCCCCGGAGCCAGGGACCGGTGGACCGGGGAGCTGTTTTTT
>-|TRBV9|-|TRBJ1-1
CASSGGVGANTEAFF
TGTGCCAGCAGCGGTGGAGTAGGGGCGAACACTGAAGCTTTCTTT
>-|TRBV19|-|TRBJ1-1
CASFPGFPMNTEAFF
TGTGCCAGTTTCCCGGGGTTTCCTATGAACACTGAAGCTTTCTTT
>-|TRBV30|-|TRBJ1-5
CAWTQGSNQPQHF
TGTGCCTGGACGCAGGGAAGCAATCAGCCCCAGCATTTT
>-|TRBV28|-|TRBJ1-4
CASSPPGLNEKLFF
TGTGCCAGCAGTCCTCCCGGACTGAATGAAAAACTGTTTTTT
>-|TRBV7-9|-|TRBJ1-2
CASTLTQGYGGYTF
TGTGCCAGCACCCTGACCCAAGGGTATGGTGGCTACACCTTC
>-|TRBV19|-|TRBJ1-1
CASSMGRVNTEAFF
TGTGCCAGTAGTATGGGACGGGTGAACACTGAAGCTTTCTTT
>-|TRBV30|-|TRBJ1-5
CAWSPGRWSSNQPQHF
TGTGCCTGGAGTCCAGGGAGGTGGTCCAGCAATCAGCCCCAGCATTTT
>-|TRBV12-5|TRBD1|TRBJ1-4
CASGPGTGAYATNEKLFF
TGTGCTAGTGGACCCGGGACAGGGGCCTATGCAACTAATGAAAAACTGTTTTTT
>-|TRBV4-2|-|TRBJ1-4
CASSHVANMATNEKLFF
TGTGCCAGCAGCCATGTCGCAAATATGGCAACTAATGAAAAACTGTTTTTT
>-|TRBV2|-|TRBJ2-5
CASSEISRETQYF
TGTGCCAGCAGTGAGATTTCCCGAGAGACCCAGTACTTC
>-|TRBV6-4|TRBD2|TRBJ2-7
CASSDSSGGTYEQYF
TGTGCCAGCAGTGACTCTAGCGGGGGAACCTACGAGCAGTACTTC
>-|TRBV19|-|TRBJ1-4
CASSFRDSGPNEKLFF
TGTGCCAGTAGTTTCCGGGACTCCGGACCAAATGAAAAACTGTTTTTT